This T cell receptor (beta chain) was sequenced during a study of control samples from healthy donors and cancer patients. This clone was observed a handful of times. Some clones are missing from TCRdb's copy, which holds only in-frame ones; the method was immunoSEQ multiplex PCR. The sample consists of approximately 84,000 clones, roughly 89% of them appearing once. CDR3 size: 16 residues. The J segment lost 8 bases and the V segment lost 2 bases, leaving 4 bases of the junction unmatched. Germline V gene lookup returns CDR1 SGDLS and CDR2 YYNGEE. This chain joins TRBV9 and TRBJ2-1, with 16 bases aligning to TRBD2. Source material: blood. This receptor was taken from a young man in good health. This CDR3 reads CASSVGTSGGAHEQFF. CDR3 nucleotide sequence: TGTGCCAGCAGCGTCGGGACTAGCGGGGGGGCTCATGAGCAGTTCTTC.